A single sample gave rise to the 30 T cell receptor beta chains below, sequenced in a study of blood T cell repertoires in COVID-19 (dated by TCRdb to 2018 to 2021). The method was the immunoSEQ multiplex PCR assay. Held by TCRdb, this immuneACCESS table contains in-frame sequences only and omits some clones. Under half of the omission traces to an unresolved V gene where checked; the cause of the rest is unknown. Counted in this sample were just under 50,000 clones; roughly 82% of them appeared once. In total, the top ten clones hold approximately 7.7% of the sample. Material for sequencing was peripheral blood. Every receptor here comes from a human donor in a cohort sampled during active COVID-19.

This chain links TRBV4-2 with TRBJ1-3; no definite D call. This CDR3 has 16 residues. CDR1 and CDR2 from the germline V gene are LGHNA and YNFKEQ. The ends were cut back, 2 bases at V and 0 bases at J, with 11 bases in the middle. This CDR3 is CASSQTGDSSGNTIYF. As DNA, the CDR3 is TGTGCCAGCAGCCAAACCGGGGATTCCTCTGGAAACACCATATATTTT.

This chain links TRBV6-2 or TRBV6-3 with TRBJ1-1; TRBD1 is a possible D gene (5 bases). The germline V gene encodes CDR1 MNHEY and CDR2 SVGEGT. CDR3 length: 15 amino acids. Trimming removed 6 bases at V and 1 base at J, with 15 bases between. The CDR3 nucleotides are TGTGCCAGCAGCCCCGGCGGGGCTTCGAACACTGAAGCTTTCTTT. This codes for CASSPGGASNTEAFF.

This chain connects TRBV15 to TRBJ1-1; D unresolved. This CDR3 is built from 15 residues. V dropped 2 bases and J dropped 4 bases, with 14 bases sitting between them. Germline V CDR1 and CDR2: LNHNV, YYDKDF (reference sequence). CDR3 protein: CATSRSPQAVTEAFF. As DNA, the CDR3 is TGTGCCACCAGCAGATCGCCCCAAGCGGTCACTGAAGCTTTCTTT.

The chain couples TRBV10-2 to TRBJ1-1; D ambiguous. The germline gives CDR1 WSHSY, CDR2 SAAADI. The ends were cut back, 6 bases at V and 0 bases at J, with 8 bases in the middle. CDR3 size: 13 residues. CDR3 DNA sequence: TGCGCCAGCAGACTCGAAATGAACACTGAAGCTTTCTTT. Amino acids: CASRLEMNTEAFF.

CDR3: CASSPGLAGGEQYF. CDR3 bases: TGCGCCAGCAGCCCTGGACTAGCGGGAGGGGAGCAGTACTTC. The chain combines TRBV4-1 with TRBJ2-7; TRBD2 matches 15 bases. Germline trimming cut 4 bases from V and 7 bases from J; bases unmatched to any gene: 2. Germline-derived CDR1 and CDR2 are MGHRA and YSYEKL. The CDR3 has 14 residues.

This clone was counted a single time. The genes are TRBV7-2 and TRBJ1-5; 10 bases match TRBD1. Germline assignment: CDR1 SGHTA and CDR2 FQGNSA. V shed 5 bases and J 7 bases; nucleotides not matched to a gene: 8. CDR3 length: 15 amino acids. The CDR3 DNA follows: TGTGCCAGCAGCCAAGACAGGGGGCAAGACCAGCCCCAGCATTTT. It specifies CASSQDRGQDQPQHF. The full variable domain, in which reference TRBV7-2 and TRBJ1-5 provide the parts outside the CDR3, is GAGVSQSPSNKVTEKGKDVELRCDPISGHTALYWYRQSLGQGLEFLIYFQGNSAPDKSGLPSDRFSAERTGGSVSTLTIQRTQQEDSAVYLCASSQDRGQDQPQHFGDGTRLSIL.

J is TRBJ2-1 and V is TRBV19, with 8 bases matching TRBD2. Germline assignment: CDR1 LNHDA and CDR2 SQIVND (reference sequence). With 9 bases clipped from V and 3 bases from J, the junction kept 10 bases outside the gene matches. The CDR3 runs 15 residues. CDR3 amino acids: CASQREMAGYNEQFF. For the CDR3, the DNA is TGTGCCAGCCAGCGGGAGATGGCTGGCTACAATGAGCAGTTCTTC. Combining the CDR3 with reference TRBV19 and TRBJ2-1 gives the whole variable domain DGGITQSPKYLFRKEGQNVTLSCEQNLNHDAMYWYRQDPGQGLRLIYYSQIVNDFQKGDIAEGYSVSREKKESFPLTVTSAQKNPTAFYLCASQREMAGYNEQFFGPGTRLTVL.

The chain joins TRBV19 to TRBJ1-5, with D unresolved. CDR3 length: 20 amino acids. Germline-derived CDR1 and CDR2 are LNHDA and SQIVND (reference sequence). V was trimmed by 6 bases and J by 0 bases, leaving 27 bases between them. CDR3 loop: CASSKQHRGRILYSNQPQHF. The CDR3 coding sequence is TGTGCCAGTAGCAAACAACACAGAGGGCGCATACTTTATAGCAATCAGCCCCAGCATTTT.

This chain connects TRBV24-1 to TRBJ2-1, with 10 bases aligning to TRBD1. Germline loops: CDR1 KGHDR, CDR2 SFDVKD. The CDR3 is made up of 17 amino acids. V was clipped by 0 bases and J by 6 bases; unmatched bases: 7. The CDR3 bases are TGTGCCACCAGTGATTTGACCGGGACAGGGGAGGTCAATGAGCAGTTCTTC. This sequence encodes CATSDLTGTGEVNEQFF.

CDR3 sequence: CASSLQVYEQYF. For the CDR3, the DNA is TGTGCCAGCAGCTTACAGGTATACGAGCAGTACTTC. The chain links TRBV7-9 to TRBJ2-7; D is ambiguous. Trimming removed 2 bases from V and 4 bases from J, with 6 bases in between. Germline CDR1 and CDR2: SEHNR and FQNEAQ (reference sequence). The CDR3 has 12 residues.

V and J are TRBV5-4 and TRBJ1-4, with TRBD1 as a possible D gene (5 bases). This CDR3 contains 14 residues. With 2 bases removed from V and 6 bases from J, the gap between germline ends came to 11 bases. Germline V CDR1 and CDR2: SGHNT, YYREEE (reference sequence). CDR3 nucleotide sequence: TGTGCCAGCAGCTTTCGGGGGTCGGATGAAAAACTGTTTTTT. It is translated as CASSFRGSDEKLFF.

This rearrangement joins TRBV4-1 to TRBJ1-3; D gene uncertain. Germline loops: CDR1 MGHRA, CDR2 YSYEKL. This CDR3 comprises 17 residues. V lost 3 bases to trimming and J lost 0 bases, with 15 bases between them. The CDR3: CASSHQKAASSGNTIYF. The CDR3 region has the DNA TGCGCCAGCAGCCATCAGAAAGCGGCCTCCTCTGGAAACACCATATATTTT.

The chain combines TRBV20-1 with TRBJ2-7; D call uncertain. Germline CDR1 reads DFQATT; CDR2 reads SNEGSKA (reference sequence). The CDR3 spans 11 residues. Trimming removed 0 bases from V and 6 bases from J, with 6 bases in between. In DNA, the CDR3 is TGCAGTGCTAGAGAAGCTATCGAGCAGTACTTC. Translated: CSAREAIEQYF.

V usage is TRBV5-1 and J usage is TRBJ2-5; 13 bases are shared with TRBD2. The V gene's germline CDR1 is SGHRS and CDR2 YFSETQ. The CDR3 has 15 amino acids. J was trimmed by 4 bases and V by 3 bases; bases with no gene match: 3. The CDR3 coding sequence is TGCGCCAGCAGCTCCGGACTAGCGGGAGTAGAGACCCAGTACTTC. Translation: CASSSGLAGVETQYF.

The V gene is TRBV6-1, the J gene TRBJ2-2; D gene ambiguous. The germline gives CDR1 MNHNS, CDR2 SASEGT. There are 15 residues in the CDR3. V gave up 3 bases and J gave up 0 bases, with 8 bases separating them. CDR3 loop: CASSDQHPNTGELFF. The CDR3 DNA reads TGTGCCAGCAGTGACCAACACCCGAACACCGGGGAGCTGTTTTTT.

The rearrangement joins TRBV10-3 to TRBJ1-4; TRBD1 matches at 12 bases. This CDR3 is 15 amino acids long. CDR1 and CDR2 from the germline V gene are ENHRY and SYGVKD. Unmatched junction bases numbered 10, after V lost 10 bases and J lost 7 bases. The CDR3 DNA is TGTGCCAGCCGGGACAGGGGGCTGTCGGCTGAAAAACTGTTTTTT. It is translated as CASRDRGLSAEKLFF.

V gene TRBV12-3 or TRBV12-4 combines with J gene TRBJ1-5; D perhaps matches TRBD1 (5 bases). CDR3 size: 13 residues. V lost 3 bases and J 5 bases, leaving 8 bases between the germline ends. CDR3 DNA sequence: TGTGCCAGCAGTTTGGGGGGTTATCAGCCCCAGCATTTT. Amino acids: CASSLGGYQPQHF.

This chain connects TRBV6-5 to TRBJ2-4; possibly TRBD2 for D (6 bases). Trimming removed 7 bases at V and 5 bases at J, with 18 bases between. The CDR3 consists of 15 residues. The V gene's germline CDR1 is MNHEY and CDR2 SVGAGI. The CDR3 sequence is CASTQSGAGQNIQYF. CDR3 in DNA: TGTGCCAGCACTCAGTCGGGAGCGGGCCAAAACATTCAGTACTTC.

This clone was detected only once. This chain uses TRBV4-1 with TRBJ1-2, with 8 bases matching TRBD1. CDR1 MGHRA and CDR2 YSYEKL come from the germline V gene. This CDR3 region has 15 residues. V dropped 1 base and J dropped 8; count of bases not matched to a gene: 9. CDR3 in DNA: TGCGCCAGCAGCCAAGGCTGGACAGGGCGGGCAGGCTACACCTTC. It encodes CASSQGWTGRAGYTF.

V and J are TRBV6-6 and TRBJ1-4, with 9 bases that match TRBD1. The CDR3 has 15 residues. With 5 bases clipped from V and 8 bases from J, the junction kept 9 bases outside the gene matches. Germline V lookup: CDR1 MNHNY, CDR2 SVGAGI (reference sequence). The CDR3 sequence is CASSPPGQGREKLFF. As DNA, the CDR3 is TGTGCCAGCAGTCCGCCGGGACAGGGAAGAGAAAAACTGTTTTTT.

V usage is TRBV15 and J usage is TRBJ2-5; no reliable D call. This CDR3 has 11 residues. With 5 bases removed from V and 5 bases from J, the gap between germline ends came to 6 bases. CDR1 LNHNV and CDR2 YYDKDF come from the germline V gene (reference sequence). The CDR3 reads CATSLGETQYF. In nucleotides, the CDR3 is TGTGCCACCAGCCTCGGGGAGACCCAGTACTTC.

The chain combines TRBV4-1 with TRBJ1-2; 7 bases line up with TRBD1. V lost 0 bases and J lost 1; bases outside the gene matches: 11. Germline values: CDR1 MGHRA, CDR2 YSYEKL. This CDR3 is 18 amino acids long. The CDR3 nucleotides are TGCGCCAGCAGCCAAGATTCGGACCCGGGACAGAATAACTATGGCTACACCTTC. Protein: CASSQDSDPGQNNYGYTF.

V and J are TRBV29-1 and TRBJ2-7, with D maybe TRBD1 (5 bases). V was shortened by 5 bases and J by 2 bases, with 7 bases between the two germline ends. The germline CDR1 and CDR2 sequences are SQVTM and ANQGSEA. This CDR3 is 11 amino acids long. The CDR3 here is CSVQGTYEQYF. In nucleotides, the CDR3 is TGCAGCGTTCAGGGTACCTACGAGCAGTACTTC.

A single count supports this clone. The rearrangement uses TRBV4-3 and TRBJ1-2; the D is unclear. The CDR3 has 15 amino acids. The germline V and J ends were trimmed by 0 bases and 4 bases, with 12 bases remaining between them. Germline loops: CDR1 LGHNA, CDR2 YSLEER. As DNA, the CDR3 is TGCGCCAGCAGCCAAGAAGCCGGTAACTCCTATGGCTACACCTTC. It yields the protein CASSQEAGNSYGYTF.

This rearrangement joins TRBV25-1 to TRBJ2-2; 8 bases fit TRBD2. The junction had 2 bases not matched to a gene; V was cut back by 2 bases and J by 0 bases. The CDR3 sequence is 16 residues long. Germline V gene sequence: CDR1 MGHDK, CDR2 SYGVNS. The CDR3: CASSENSGTNTGELFF. CDR3 nucleotide sequence: TGTGCCAGCAGTGAAAATAGCGGGACGAACACCGGGGAGCTGTTTTTT.

This clone was seen just once. The CDR3 coding sequence is TGCGCCAGCAGCTTGCGGGACTCGGGAAATGAGCAGTTCTTC. It yields the protein CASSLRDSGNEQFF. The chain recombines TRBV5-1 with TRBJ2-1; D is perhaps TRBD2 (6 bases). This CDR3 region has 14 residues. Trimming shortened V by 1 base and J by 7 bases, and 12 bases separated the two germline ends. Germline CDR1 is SGHRS and CDR2 is YFSETQ.

Only a few counts were recorded for this clone. The chain uses TRBV28 and TRBJ2-3; 7 nucleotides align to TRBD1. V gave up 2 bases and J gave up 1 base; unmatched junction bases: 0. This CDR3 is 14 amino acids long. Germline V CDR1 and CDR2: MDHEN, SYDVKM. The CDR3 region is CASSLTGGTDTQYF. Here the CDR3 DNA reads TGTGCCAGCAGTTTAACAGGGGGCACAGATACGCAGTATTTT.

The V and J genes are TRBV18 and TRBJ2-7; 9 positions match TRBD2. Germline V gene lookup returns CDR1 KGHSH and CDR2 LQKENI. With 1 base clipped from V and 6 bases from J, the junction kept 4 bases outside the gene matches. The CDR3 is 14 amino acids. The CDR3 here is CASSPLAGEIEQYF. CDR3 DNA: TGTGCCAGCTCACCACTAGCGGGAGAGATCGAGCAGTACTTC.

The genes are TRBV5-4 and TRBJ2-3; D is perhaps TRBD2 (6 bases). The CDR3 length is 15 residues. V lost 3 bases, J lost 1 base, and 12 bases lay in between. Germline CDR1 reads SGHNT; CDR2 reads YYREEE (reference sequence). The CDR3 coding sequence is TGTGCCAGCAGCTCCCGGGACTCCCGCACAGATACGCAGTATTTT. It is translated as CASSSRDSRTDTQYF.

The chain uses TRBV7-6 and TRBJ2-3; D possibly corresponds to TRBD2 (6 bases). Trimming took 1 base from V and 2 from J, leaving 10 bases between them. Looked up from germline, CDR1 is SGHVS and CDR2 is FNYEAQ. This CDR3 has 15 amino acids. CDR3 sequence (DNA): TGTGCCAGCAGCTTAGTAATAGCGGACACAGATACGCAGTATTTT. Translating gives CASSLVIADTDTQYF.